The 9 T cell receptor beta chains in this list originate from one sample, sequenced in a study of shared clonotypes between healthy human individuals (dated by TCRdb to the early 2020s). Libraries were made using the immunoSEQ multiplex PCR assay. TCRdb took over this immuneACCESS table, retaining in-frame rearrangements with V and J assigned. Such tables are incomplete; in checked studies, under half of the missing clones stem from an unresolved V gene, and the remainder is unexplained. For this sample there are about 1 million clones; 65% to 75% appear just once. The ten largest clones represent nearly 1.5% of the sample. The sequenced material came from memory CD4+ T cells sorted from blood. Per the publication, the cell subset or site label means: CD45RA-negative fraction. The source of these receptors is a man aged 18 to 29 in good health.

This rearrangement joins TRBV5-1 to TRBJ1-1; 8 bases agree with TRBD1. The CDR3 covers 15 residues. Germline CDR1 reads SGHRS; CDR2 reads YFSETQ. The V and J ends lost 4 bases and 4 bases, in that order; junction bases with no gene match: 9. CDR3 region: CASSGDRGFSTEAFF. For the CDR3, the DNA is TGCGCCAGCAGCGGCGACAGGGGCTTTAGCACTGAAGCTTTCTTT. Supplemented by reference TRBV5-1 and TRBJ1-1, the full variable domain reads KAGVTQTPRYLIKTRGQQVTLSCSPISGHRSVSWYQQTPGQGLQFLFEYFSETQRNKGNFPGRFSGRQFSNSRSEMNVSTLELGDSALYLCASSGDRGFSTEAFFGQGTRLTVV.

The rearrangement joins TRBV6-1 to TRBJ2-7; 9 bases agree with TRBD1. The junction had 5 bases not matched to a gene; V was cut back by 0 bases and J by 5 bases. The CDR3 is 15 amino acids. Germline V gives CDR1 MNHNS, CDR2 SASEGT. CDR3 residues: CASSEATGGRDEQYF. In nucleotides, the CDR3 is TGTGCCAGCAGTGAAGCCACAGGGGGCAGGGACGAGCAGTACTTC.

The DNA of the CDR3 is TGTGCCAGCAGTTACCGGGGGACAAGTGACGAGCAGTACTTC. The encoded protein is CASSYRGTSDEQYF. The rearrangement uses TRBV6-5 and TRBJ2-7; the D call may be TRBD1 or TRBD2 (6 bases each). The ends were cut back, 2 bases at V and 5 bases at J, with 13 bases in the middle. The length of the CDR3 is 14 residues. Germline V CDR1 and CDR2: MNHEY, SVGAGI.

This CDR3 reads CASSLGHEANTGELFF. The CDR3 DNA is TGCGCCAGCAGCTTGGGACACGAAGCGAACACCGGGGAGCTGTTTTTT. J is TRBJ2-2 and V is TRBV5-1; D is unclear. The V and J ends lost 0 bases and 0 bases respectively, with 9 bases between them. The CDR3 spans 16 residues. The germline CDR1 and CDR2 sequences are SGHRS and YFSETQ.

The chain uses TRBV5-1 and TRBJ2-1, with 7 bases that match TRBD2. There are 14 residues in the CDR3. The V gene's germline CDR1 is SGHRS and CDR2 YFSETQ. Losses at the gene ends were 5 bases for V and 1 base for J; bases not matched to a gene: 3. CDR3 bases: TGCGCCAGCAGTTGGGACTATTCCTACAATGAGCAGTTCTTC. This gives the protein CASSWDYSYNEQFF.

The chain uses TRBV5-5 and TRBJ1-3; weak D call: TRBD1 (5 bases). V was cut by 4 bases and J by 10 bases, with 18 bases left in between. CDR3 length: 14 residues. Germline V gene lookup returns CDR1 SGHKS and CDR2 YYEKEE (reference sequence). CDR3: CASSEGTGIGTIYF. The CDR3 DNA reads TGTGCCAGCAGCGAGGGGACGGGGATAGGGACCATATATTTT.

The gene calls are TRBV16 and TRBJ2-6; TRBD1 agrees at 9 bases. This CDR3 contains 20 residues. Germline-derived CDR1 and CDR2 are KGHSY and FQNENV. J gave up 0 bases and V 4 bases, and 13 bases lay outside the gene matches. CDR3 bases: TGTGCCAGCAGCCTACTACAGCGGGACAGGGACTTCTCTGGGGCCAACGTCCTGACTTTC. Translating it yields CASSLLQRDRDFSGANVLTF.

This rearrangement joins TRBV9 to TRBJ2-2; D perhaps matches TRBD1 (5 bases). Per germline, CDR1 SGDLS and CDR2 YYNGEE. This CDR3 has 13 residues. V lost 2 bases and J 8 bases, leaving 10 bases between the germline ends. The DNA of the CDR3 is TGTGCCAGCAGCGTCAGGGTTCGGGGGGAGCTGTTTTTT. Encoded protein: CASSVRVRGELFF.

The J gene is TRBJ1-6, the V gene TRBV28, with 9 bases matching TRBD1. V gave up 4 bases and J gave up 7 bases; unmatched junction bases: 8. The CDR3 consists of 16 residues. Per the germline V gene, CDR1 is MDHEN and CDR2 is SYDVKM. The CDR3 loop reads CASSSPGTGMNSPLHF. The DNA of the CDR3 is TGTGCCAGCAGTTCCCCCGGGACAGGGATGAATTCACCCCTCCACTTT.